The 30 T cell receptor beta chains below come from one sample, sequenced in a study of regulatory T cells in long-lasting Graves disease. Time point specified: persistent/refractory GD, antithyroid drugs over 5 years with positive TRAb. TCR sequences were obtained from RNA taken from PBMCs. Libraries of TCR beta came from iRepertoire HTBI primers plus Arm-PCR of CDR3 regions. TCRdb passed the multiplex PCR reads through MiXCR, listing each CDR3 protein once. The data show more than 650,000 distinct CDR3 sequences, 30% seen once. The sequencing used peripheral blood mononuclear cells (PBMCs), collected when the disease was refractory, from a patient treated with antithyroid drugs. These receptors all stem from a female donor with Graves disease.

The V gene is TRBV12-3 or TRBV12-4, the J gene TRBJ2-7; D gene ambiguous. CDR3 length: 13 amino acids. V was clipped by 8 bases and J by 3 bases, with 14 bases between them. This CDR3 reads CASAWTVDYEQYF. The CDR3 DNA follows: TGTGCCAGCGCCTGGACGGTAGACTACGAGCAGTACTTC.

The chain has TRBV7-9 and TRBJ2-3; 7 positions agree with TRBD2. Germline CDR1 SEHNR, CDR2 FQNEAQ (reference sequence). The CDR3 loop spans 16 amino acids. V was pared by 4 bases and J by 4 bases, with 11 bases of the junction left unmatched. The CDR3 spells CASSSPRSGTADTQYF. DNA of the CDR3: TGTGCCAGCAGCTCACCCCGCAGCGGGACTGCAGATACGCAGTATTTT.

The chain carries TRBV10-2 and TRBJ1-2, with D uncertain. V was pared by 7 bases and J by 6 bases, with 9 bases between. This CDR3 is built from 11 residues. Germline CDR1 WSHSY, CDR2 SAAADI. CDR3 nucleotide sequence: TGCGCCAGCACCACTACTGATGGCTACACCTTC. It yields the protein CASTTTDGYTF.

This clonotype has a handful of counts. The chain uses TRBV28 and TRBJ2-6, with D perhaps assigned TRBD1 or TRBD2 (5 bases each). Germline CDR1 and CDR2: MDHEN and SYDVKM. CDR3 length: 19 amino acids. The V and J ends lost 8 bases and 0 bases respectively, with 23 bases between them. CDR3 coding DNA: TGTGCCAGCTGGGGAAATCGGGACCCCCAATACTCTGGGGCCAACGTCCTGACTTTC. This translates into CASWGNRDPQYSGANVLTF.

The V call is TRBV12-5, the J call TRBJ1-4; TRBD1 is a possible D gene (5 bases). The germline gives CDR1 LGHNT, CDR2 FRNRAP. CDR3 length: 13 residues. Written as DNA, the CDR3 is TGTGCAACTCCCGGGACTAGCAATGAAAAACTGTTTTTT. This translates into CATPGTSNEKLFF.

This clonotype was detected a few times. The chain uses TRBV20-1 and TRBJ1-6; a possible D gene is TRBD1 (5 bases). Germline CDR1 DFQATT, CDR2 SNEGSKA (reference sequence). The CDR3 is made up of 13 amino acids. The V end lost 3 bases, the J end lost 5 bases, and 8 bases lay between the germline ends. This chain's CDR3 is CSARLRDNSPLHF. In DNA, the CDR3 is TGCAGTGCTAGGCTCAGGGATAATTCACCCCTCCACTTT.

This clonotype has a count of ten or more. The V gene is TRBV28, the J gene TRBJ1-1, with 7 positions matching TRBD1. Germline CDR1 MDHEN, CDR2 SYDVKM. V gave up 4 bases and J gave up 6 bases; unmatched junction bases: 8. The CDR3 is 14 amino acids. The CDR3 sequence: CASSSSRQGAEAFF. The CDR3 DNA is TGTGCCAGCAGTTCAAGCAGACAGGGAGCTGAAGCTTTCTTT.

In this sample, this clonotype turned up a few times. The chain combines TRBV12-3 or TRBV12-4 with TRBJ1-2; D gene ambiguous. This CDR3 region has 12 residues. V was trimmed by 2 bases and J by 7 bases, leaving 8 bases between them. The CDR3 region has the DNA TGTGCCAGCAGTTTAAAGGGAACTGGCTACACCTTC. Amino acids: CASSLKGTGYTF.

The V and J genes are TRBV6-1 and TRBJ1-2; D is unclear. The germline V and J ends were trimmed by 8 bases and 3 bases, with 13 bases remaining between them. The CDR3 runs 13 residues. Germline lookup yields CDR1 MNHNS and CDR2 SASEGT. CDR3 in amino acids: CASSAESHYGYTF. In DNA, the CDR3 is TGTGCCAGCTCCGCGGAATCCCACTATGGCTACACCTTC.

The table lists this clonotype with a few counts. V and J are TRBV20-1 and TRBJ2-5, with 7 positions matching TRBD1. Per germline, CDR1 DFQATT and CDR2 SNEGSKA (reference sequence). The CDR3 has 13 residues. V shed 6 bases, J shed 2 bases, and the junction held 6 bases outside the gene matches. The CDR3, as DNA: TGCAGTGCCCAAGACAGGGTGCAAGAGACCCAGTACTTC. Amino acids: CSAQDRVQETQYF.

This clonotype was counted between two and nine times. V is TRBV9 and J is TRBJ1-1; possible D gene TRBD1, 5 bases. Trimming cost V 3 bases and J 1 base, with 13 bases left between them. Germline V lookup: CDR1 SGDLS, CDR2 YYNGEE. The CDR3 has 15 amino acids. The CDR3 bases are TGTGCCAGCAGCGCGGTCCAGAGGGGGAACACTGAAGCTTTCTTT. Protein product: CASSAVQRGNTEAFF. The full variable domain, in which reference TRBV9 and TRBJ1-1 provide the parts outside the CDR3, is DSGVTQTPKHLITATGQRVTLRCSPRSGDLSVYWYQQSLDQGLQFLIQYYNGEERAKGNILERFSAQQFPDLHSELNLSSLELGDSALYFCASSAVQRGNTEAFFGQGTRLTVV.

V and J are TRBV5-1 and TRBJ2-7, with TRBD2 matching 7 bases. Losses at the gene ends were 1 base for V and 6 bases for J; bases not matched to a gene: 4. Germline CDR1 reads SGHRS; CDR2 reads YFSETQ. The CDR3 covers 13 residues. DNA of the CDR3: TGCGCCAGCAGCTTGATGCGGGAGACCGAGCAGTACTTC. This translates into CASSLMRETEQYF.

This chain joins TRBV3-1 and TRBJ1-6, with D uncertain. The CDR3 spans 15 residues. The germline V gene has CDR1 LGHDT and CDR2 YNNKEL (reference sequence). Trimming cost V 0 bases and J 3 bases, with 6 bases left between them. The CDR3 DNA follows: TGTGCCAGCAGCCAAGATGAGGACTATAATTCACCCCTCCACTTT. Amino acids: CASSQDEDYNSPLHF.

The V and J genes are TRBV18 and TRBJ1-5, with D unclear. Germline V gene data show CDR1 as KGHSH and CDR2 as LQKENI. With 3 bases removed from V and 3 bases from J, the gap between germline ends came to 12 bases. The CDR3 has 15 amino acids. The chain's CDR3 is CASSPLGSANQPQHF. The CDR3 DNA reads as TGTGCCAGCTCACCCCTGGGCAGTGCCAATCAGCCCCAGCATTTT.

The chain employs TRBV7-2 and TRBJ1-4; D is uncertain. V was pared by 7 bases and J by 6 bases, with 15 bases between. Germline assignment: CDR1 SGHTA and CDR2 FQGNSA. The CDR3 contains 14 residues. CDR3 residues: CASTPAPSDEKLFF. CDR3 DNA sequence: TGTGCCAGCACCCCGGCGCCCTCGGATGAAAAACTGTTTTTT.

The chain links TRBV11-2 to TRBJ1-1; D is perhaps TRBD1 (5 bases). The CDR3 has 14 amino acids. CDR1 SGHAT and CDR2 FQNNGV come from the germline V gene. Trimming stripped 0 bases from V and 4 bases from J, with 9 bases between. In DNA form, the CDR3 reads TGTGCCAGCAGCTTAGAGACAGTCACCACTGAAGCTTTCTTT. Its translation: CASSLETVTTEAFF. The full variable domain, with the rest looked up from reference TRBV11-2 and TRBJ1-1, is EAGVAQSPRYKIIEKRQSVAFWCNPISGHATLYWYQQILGQGPKLLIQFQNNGVVDDSQLPKDRFSAERLKGVDSTLKIQPAKLEDSAVYLCASSLETVTTEAFFGQGTRLTVV.

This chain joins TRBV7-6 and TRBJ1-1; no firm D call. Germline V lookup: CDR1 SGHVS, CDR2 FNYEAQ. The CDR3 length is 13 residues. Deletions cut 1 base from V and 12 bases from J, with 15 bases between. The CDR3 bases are TGTGCCAGCAGCTTAGGCCAGTTCCAGATGACTTTCTTT. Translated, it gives CASSLGQFQMTFF.

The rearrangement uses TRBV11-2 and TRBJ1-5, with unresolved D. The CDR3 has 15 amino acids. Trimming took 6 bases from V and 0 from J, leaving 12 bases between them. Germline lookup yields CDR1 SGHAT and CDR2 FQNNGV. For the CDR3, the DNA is TGTGCCAGCAGTGAGAAGGGAATTAGCAATCAGCCCCAGCATTTT. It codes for CASSEKGISNQPQHF.

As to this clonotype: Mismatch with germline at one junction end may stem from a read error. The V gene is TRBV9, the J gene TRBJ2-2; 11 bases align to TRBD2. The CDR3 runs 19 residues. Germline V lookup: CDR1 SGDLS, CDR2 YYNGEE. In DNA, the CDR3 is TGTGCCAGCAGCGTTAGAGGGTGGACTAGCGGGTCGAACACCGGGGGGCTGTTTTTT. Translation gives CASSVRGWTSGSNTGGLFF.

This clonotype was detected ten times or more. The CDR3 reads CSALGLAGVGEQYF. The CDR3 DNA reads as TGCAGTGCTCTGGGACTAGCGGGAGTAGGCGAGCAGTACTTC. This chain connects TRBV20-1 to TRBJ2-7, with 14 bases lining up with TRBD2. V was clipped by 5 bases and J by 6 bases; unmatched bases: 6. The CDR3 sequence is 14 residues long. Germline V gene sequence: CDR1 DFQATT, CDR2 SNEGSKA (reference sequence).

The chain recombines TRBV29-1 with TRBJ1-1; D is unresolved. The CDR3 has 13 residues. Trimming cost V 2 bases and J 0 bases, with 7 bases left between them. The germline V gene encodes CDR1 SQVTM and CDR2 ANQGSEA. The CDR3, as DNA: TGCAGCGTTGAACACGGGATGAACACTGAAGCTTTCTTT. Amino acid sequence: CSVEHGMNTEAFF.

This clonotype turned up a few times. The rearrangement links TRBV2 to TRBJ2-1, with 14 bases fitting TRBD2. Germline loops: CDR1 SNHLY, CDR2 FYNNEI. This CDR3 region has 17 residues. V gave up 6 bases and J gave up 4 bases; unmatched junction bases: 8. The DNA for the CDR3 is TGTGCCAGCAGCCATGCGACTAGCGGGAGGGAATACAATGAGCAGTTCTTC. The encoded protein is CASSHATSGREYNEQFF.

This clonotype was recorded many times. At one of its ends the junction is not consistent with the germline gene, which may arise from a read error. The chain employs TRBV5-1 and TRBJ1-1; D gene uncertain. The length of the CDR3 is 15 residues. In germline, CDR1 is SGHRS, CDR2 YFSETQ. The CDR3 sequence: CASSLDPGMNTEAFF. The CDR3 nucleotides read TGTGCCAGCAGCTTAGATCCGGGCATGAACACTGAAGCTTTCTTT.

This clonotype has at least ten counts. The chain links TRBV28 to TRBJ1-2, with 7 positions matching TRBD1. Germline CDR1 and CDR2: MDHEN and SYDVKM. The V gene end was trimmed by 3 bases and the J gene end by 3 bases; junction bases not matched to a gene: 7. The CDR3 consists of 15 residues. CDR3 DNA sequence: TGTGCCAGCAGTTTTTCACGAGGGACAGACTATGGCTACACCTTC. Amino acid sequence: CASSFSRGTDYGYTF.

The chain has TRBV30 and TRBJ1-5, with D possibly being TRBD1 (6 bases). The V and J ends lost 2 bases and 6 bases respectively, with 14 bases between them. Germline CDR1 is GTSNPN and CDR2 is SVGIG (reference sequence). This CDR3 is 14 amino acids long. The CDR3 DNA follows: TGTGCCTGGAGTATGGCGAGAGGGGGTCAGCCCCAGCATTTT. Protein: CAWSMARGGQPQHF.

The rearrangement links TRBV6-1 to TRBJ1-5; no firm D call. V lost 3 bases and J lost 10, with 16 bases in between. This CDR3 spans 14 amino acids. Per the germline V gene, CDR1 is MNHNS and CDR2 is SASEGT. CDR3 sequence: CASSDGIGDRPQHF. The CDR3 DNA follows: TGTGCCAGCAGTGACGGCATAGGAGACCGTCCCCAGCATTTT.

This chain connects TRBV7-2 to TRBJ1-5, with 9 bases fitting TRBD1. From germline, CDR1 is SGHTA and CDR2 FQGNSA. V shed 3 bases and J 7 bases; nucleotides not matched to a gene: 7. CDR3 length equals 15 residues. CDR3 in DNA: TGTGCCAGCAGCTTGGGGACAGGGATCGAACAGCCCCAGCATTTT. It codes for CASSLGTGIEQPQHF.

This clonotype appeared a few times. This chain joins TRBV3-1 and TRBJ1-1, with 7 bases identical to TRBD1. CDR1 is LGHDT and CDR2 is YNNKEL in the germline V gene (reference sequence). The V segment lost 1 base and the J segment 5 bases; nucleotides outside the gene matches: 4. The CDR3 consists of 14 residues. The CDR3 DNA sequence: TGTGCCAGCAGCCAAGTTGGGACAGTTACTGAAGCTTTCTTT. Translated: CASSQVGTVTEAFF.

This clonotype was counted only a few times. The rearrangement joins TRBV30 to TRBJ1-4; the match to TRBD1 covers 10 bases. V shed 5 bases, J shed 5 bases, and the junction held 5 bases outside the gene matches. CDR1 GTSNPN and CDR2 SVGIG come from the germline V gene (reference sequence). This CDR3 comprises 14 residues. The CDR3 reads CAWEPGQGNEKLFF. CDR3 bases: TGTGCCTGGGAACCGGGACAGGGGAATGAAAAACTGTTTTTT.

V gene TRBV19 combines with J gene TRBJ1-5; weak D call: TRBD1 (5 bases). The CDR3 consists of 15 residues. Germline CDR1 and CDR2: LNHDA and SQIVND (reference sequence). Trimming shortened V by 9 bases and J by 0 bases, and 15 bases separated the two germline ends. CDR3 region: CASNSYRNSNQPQHF. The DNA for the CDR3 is TGTGCCAGCAATTCTTACAGGAATAGCAATCAGCCCCAGCATTTT.